This TCR beta chain was sequenced for a study of shared clonotypes between healthy human individuals. The CDR3 length is 15 residues. Germline loops: CDR1 MDHEN, CDR2 SYDVKM. Unmatched junction bases numbered 8, after V lost 10 bases and J lost 4 bases. The repertoire was sequenced with immunoSEQ multiplex PCR; TCRdb's copy has only in-frame clones and lacks some. The profile covers approximately 500,000 clones, with about 96% appearing a single time and approximately 0.062% taken by the ten largest. Turning to this clone: The sample carries other DNA sequences with the same CDR3.

The chain employs TRBV28 and TRBJ2-7; 15 bases line up with TRBD2. The source is a woman aged 25-40 years in good health. Sequencing used naive CD4+ T cells sorted from blood. The subset denotes: CD45RA+ positively selected. The CDR3 DNA is TGTGCCACCGGACTAGCGGGAGGGAGTCGGTACGAGCAGTACTTC. Translation: CATGLAGGSRYEQYF.